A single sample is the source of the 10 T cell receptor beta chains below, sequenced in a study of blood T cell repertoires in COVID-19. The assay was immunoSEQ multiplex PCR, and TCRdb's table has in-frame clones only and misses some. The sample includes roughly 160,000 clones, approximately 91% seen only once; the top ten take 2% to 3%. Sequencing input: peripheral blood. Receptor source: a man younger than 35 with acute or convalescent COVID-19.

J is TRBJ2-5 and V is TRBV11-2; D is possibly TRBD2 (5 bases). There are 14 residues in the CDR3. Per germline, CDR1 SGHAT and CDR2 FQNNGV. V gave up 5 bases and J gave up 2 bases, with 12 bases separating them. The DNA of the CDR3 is TGTGCCAGCAGCCCGACCCGGGGTCAAGAGACCCAGTACTTC. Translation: CASSPTRGQETQYF.

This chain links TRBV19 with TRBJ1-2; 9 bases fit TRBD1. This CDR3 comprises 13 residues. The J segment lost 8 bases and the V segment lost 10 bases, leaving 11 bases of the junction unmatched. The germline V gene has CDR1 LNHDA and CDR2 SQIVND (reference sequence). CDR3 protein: CATRRDRDEGYTF. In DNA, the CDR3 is TGTGCCACCCGTCGGGACAGGGATGAGGGCTACACCTTC.

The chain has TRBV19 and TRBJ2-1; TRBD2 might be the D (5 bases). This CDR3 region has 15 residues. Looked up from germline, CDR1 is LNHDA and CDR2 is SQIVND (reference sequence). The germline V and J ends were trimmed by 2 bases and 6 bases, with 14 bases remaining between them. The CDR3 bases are TGTGCCAGTAGTATAAGGTCGGGGTCCGGCAATGAGCAGTTCTTC. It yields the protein CASSIRSGSGNEQFF.

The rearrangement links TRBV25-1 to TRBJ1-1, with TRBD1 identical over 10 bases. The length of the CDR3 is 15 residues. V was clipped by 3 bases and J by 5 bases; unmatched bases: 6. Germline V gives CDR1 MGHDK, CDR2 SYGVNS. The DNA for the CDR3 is TGTGCCAGCAGTGATTATGGGACAGGGGTGACTGAAGCTTTCTTT. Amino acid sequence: CASSDYGTGVTEAFF.

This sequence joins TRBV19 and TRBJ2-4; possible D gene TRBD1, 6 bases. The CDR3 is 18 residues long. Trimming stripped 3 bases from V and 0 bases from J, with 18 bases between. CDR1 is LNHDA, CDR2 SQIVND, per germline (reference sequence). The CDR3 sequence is CASSIILTGVLAKNIQYF. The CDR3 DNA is TGTGCCAGTAGTATCATATTGACAGGAGTTCTAGCCAAAAACATTCAGTACTTC.

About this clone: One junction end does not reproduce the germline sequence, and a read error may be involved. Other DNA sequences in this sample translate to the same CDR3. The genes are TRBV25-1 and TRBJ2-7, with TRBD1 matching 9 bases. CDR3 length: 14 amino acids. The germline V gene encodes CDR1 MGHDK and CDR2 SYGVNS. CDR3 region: CASRPTGGTYEQYF. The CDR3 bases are TGTGCCAGCAGACCCACAGGGGGCACCTATGAGCAGTACTTC.

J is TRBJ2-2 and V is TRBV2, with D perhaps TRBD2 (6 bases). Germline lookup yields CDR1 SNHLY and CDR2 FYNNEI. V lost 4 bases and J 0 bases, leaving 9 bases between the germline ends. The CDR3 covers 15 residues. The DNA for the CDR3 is TGTGCCAGCAGTGTAGGGACTGCGAACACCGGGGAGCTGTTTTTT. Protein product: CASSVGTANTGELFF.

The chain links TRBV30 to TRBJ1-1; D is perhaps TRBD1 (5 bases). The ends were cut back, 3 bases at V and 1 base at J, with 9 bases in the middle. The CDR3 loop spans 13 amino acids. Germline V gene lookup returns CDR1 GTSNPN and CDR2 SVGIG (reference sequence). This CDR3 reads CAWRGGSNTEAFF. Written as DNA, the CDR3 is TGTGCCTGGAGGGGGGGGTCGAACACTGAAGCTTTCTTT.

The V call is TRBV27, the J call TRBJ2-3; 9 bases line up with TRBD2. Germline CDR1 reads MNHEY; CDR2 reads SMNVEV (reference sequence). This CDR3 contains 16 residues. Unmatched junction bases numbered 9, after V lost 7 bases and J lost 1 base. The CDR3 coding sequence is TGTGCCAGCATAGGACAGCGGGAGGCAGGCACAGATACGCAGTATTTT. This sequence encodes CASIGQREAGTDTQYF.

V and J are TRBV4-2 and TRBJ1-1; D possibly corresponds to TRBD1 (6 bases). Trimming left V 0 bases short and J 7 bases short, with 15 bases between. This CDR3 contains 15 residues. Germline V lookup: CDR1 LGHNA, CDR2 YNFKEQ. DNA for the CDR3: TGTGCCAGCAGCCAAGAGGGGGCCCCAGGCAGTGAAGCTTTCTTT. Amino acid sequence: CASSQEGAPGSEAFF.